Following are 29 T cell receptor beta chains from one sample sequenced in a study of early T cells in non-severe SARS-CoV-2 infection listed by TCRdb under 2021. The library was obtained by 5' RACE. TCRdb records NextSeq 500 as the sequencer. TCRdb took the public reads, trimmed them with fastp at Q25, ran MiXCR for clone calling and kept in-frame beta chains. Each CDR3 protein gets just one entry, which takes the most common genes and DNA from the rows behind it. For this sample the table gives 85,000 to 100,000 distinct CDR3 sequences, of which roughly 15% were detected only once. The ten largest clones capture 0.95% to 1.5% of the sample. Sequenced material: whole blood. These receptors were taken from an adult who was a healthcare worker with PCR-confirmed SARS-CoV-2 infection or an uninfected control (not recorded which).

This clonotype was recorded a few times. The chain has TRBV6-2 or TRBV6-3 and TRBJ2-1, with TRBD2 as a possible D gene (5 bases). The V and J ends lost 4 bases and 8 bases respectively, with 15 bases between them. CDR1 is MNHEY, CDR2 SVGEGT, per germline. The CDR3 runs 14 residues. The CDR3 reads CASSSLSVSDEQFF. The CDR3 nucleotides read TGTGCCAGCAGTTCCCTTAGCGTAAGCGATGAGCAGTTCTTC.

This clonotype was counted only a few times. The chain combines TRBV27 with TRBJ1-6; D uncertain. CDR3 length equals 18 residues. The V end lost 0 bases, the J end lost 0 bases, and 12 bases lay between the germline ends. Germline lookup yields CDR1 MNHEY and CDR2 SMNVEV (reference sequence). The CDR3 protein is CASSLSPGKSSYNSPLHF. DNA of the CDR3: TGTGCCAGCAGTTTATCTCCGGGGAAGAGCTCCTATAATTCACCCCTCCACTTT.

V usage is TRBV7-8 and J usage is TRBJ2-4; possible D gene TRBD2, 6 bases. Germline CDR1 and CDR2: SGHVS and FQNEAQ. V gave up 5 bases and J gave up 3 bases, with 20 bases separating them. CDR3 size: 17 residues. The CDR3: CASSPEGRGSNKNIQYF. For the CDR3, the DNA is TGTGCCAGCAGCCCAGAAGGTCGGGGGTCGAACAAAAACATTCAGTACTTC.

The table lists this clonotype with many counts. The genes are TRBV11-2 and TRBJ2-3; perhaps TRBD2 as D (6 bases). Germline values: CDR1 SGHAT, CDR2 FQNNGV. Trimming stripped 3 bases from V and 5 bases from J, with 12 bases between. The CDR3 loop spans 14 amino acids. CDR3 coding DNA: TGTGCCAGCAGCTTCGGGGGTCTTGGAGATACGCAGTATTTT. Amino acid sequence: CASSFGGLGDTQYF.

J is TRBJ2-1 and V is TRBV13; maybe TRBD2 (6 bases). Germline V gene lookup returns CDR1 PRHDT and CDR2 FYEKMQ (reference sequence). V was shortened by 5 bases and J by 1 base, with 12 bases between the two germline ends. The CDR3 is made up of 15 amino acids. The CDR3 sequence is CASSPMSGSYNEQFF. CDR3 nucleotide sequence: TGTGCCAGCAGCCCGATGAGCGGGTCCTACAATGAGCAGTTCTTC.

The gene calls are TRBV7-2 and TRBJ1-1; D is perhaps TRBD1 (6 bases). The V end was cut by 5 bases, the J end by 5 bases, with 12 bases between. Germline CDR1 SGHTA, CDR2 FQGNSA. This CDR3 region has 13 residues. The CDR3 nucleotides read TGTGCCAGCAGCCAAGGACAGCTAACTGAAGCTTTCTTT. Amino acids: CASSQGQLTEAFF.

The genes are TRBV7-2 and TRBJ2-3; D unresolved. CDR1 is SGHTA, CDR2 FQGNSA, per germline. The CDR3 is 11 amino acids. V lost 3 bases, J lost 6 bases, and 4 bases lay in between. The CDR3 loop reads CASSFRDTQYF. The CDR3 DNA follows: TGTGCCAGCAGCTTTCGTGATACGCAGTATTTT.

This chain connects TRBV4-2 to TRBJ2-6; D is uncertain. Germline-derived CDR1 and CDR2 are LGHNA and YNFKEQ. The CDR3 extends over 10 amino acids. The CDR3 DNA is TGTATCTCTGGGGCCAACGTCCTGACTTTC. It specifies CISGANVLTF.

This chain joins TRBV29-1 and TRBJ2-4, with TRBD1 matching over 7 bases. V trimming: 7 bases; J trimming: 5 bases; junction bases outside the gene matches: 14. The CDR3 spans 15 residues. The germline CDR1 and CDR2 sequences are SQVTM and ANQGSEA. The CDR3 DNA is TGCAGCGCCGCGACAGGGACGTATACTCAAAACATTCAGTACTTC. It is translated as CSAATGTYTQNIQYF.

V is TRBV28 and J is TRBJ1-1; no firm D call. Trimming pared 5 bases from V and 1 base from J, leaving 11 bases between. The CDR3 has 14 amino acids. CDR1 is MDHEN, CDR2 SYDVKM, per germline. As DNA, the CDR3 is TGTGCCAGCAGTCCGAGGACCGCGAACACTGAAGCTTTCTTT. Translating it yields CASSPRTANTEAFF. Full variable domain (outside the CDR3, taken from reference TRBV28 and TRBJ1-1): DVKVTQSSRYLVKRTGEKVFLECVQDMDHENMFWYRQDPGLGLRLIYFSYDVKMKEKGDIPEGYSVSREKKERFSLILESASTNQTSMYLCASSPRTANTEAFFGQGTRLTVV.

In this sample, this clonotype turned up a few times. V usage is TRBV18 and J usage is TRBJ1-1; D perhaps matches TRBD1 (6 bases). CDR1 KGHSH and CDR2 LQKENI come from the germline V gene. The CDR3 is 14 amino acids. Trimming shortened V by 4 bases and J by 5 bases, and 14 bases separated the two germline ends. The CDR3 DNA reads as TGTGCCAGCTCACTAACAGGGTATTTTACTGAAGCTTTCTTT. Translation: CASSLTGYFTEAFF.

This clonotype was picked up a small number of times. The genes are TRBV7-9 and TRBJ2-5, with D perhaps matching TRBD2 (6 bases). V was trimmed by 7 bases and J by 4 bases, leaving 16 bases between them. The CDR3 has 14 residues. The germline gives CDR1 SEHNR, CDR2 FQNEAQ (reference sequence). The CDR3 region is CASNIQGLGETQYF. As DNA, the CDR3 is TGTGCCAGCAACATCCAGGGACTTGGAGAGACCCAGTACTTC. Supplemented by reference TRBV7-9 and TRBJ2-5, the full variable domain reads DTGVSQNPRHKITKRGQNVTFRCDPISEHNRLYWYRQTLGQGPEFLTYFQNEAQLEKSRLLSDRFSAERPKGSFSTLEIQRTEQGDSAMYLCASNIQGLGETQYFGPGTRLLVL.

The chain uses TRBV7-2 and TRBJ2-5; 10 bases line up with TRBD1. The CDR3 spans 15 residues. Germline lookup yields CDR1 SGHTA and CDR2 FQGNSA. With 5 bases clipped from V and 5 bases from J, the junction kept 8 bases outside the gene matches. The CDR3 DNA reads TGTGCCAGCAGCGCCCGACAGGGGGCGTGGGAGACCCAGTACTTC. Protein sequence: CASSARQGAWETQYF.

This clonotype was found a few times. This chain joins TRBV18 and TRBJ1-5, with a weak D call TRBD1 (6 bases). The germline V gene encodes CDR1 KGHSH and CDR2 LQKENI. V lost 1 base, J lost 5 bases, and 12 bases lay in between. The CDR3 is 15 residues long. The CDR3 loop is CASSPRSGGDQPQHF. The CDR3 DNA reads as TGTGCCAGCTCACCACGAAGCGGGGGCGATCAGCCCCAGCATTTT.

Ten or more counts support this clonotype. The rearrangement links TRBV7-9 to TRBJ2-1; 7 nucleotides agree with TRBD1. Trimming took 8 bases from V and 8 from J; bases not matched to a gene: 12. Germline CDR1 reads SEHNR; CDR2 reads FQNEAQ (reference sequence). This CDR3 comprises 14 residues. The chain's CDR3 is CASGAGTARDEQFF. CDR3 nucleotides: TGTGCCAGCGGGGCCGGGACAGCCAGGGATGAGCAGTTCTTC.

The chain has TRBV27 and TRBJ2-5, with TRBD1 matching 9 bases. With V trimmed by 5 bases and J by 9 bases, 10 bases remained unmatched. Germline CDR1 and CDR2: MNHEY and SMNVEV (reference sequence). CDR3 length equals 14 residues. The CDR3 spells CASSRGQGFGAQYF. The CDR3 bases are TGTGCCAGCAGTCGGGGACAGGGATTCGGGGCCCAGTACTTC.

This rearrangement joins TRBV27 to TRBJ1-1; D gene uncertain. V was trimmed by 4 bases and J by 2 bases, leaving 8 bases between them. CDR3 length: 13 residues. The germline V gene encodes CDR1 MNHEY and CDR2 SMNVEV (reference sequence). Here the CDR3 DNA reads TGTGCCAGCAGTTATGCAGCAAACACTGAAGCTTTCTTT. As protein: CASSYAANTEAFF.

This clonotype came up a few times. The DNA for the CDR3 is TGCAGTGCTAGAGTCCGCGTCAGACCTGACGTCCAGTACTTC. Translating it yields CSARVRVRPDVQYF. The gene calls are TRBV20-1 and TRBJ2-5; D not resolved. With 1 base removed from V and 10 bases from J, the gap between germline ends came to 19 bases. Germline CDR1 is DFQATT and CDR2 is SNEGSKA (reference sequence). The CDR3 length is 14 residues.

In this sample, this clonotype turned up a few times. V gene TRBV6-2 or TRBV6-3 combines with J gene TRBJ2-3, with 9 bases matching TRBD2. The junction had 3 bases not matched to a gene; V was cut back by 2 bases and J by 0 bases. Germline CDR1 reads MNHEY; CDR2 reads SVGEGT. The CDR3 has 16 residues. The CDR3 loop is CASSYIAGGSTDTQYF. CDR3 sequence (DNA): TGTGCCAGCAGTTACATCGCGGGAGGGAGCACAGATACGCAGTATTTT.

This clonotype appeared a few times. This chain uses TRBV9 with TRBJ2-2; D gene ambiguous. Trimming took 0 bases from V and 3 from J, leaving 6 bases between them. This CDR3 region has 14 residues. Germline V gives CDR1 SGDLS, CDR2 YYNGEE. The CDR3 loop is CASSVARDTGELFF. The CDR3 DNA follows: TGTGCCAGCAGCGTAGCTAGGGACACCGGGGAGCTGTTTTTT.

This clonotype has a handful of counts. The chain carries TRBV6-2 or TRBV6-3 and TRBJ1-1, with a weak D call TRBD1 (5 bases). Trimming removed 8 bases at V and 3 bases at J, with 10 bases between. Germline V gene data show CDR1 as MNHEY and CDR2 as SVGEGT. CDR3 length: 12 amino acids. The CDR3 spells CASRRGDTEAFF. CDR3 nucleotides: TGTGCCAGCCGACGGGGGGACACTGAAGCTTTCTTT.

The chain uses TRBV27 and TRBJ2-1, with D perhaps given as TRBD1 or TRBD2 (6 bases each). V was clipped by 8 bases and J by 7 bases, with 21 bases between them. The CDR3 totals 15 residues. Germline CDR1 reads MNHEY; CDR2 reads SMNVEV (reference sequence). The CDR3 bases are TGTGCCAGCTCACCGAAGGAGGGACAAGTGAATGAGCAGTTCTTC. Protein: CASSPKEGQVNEQFF.

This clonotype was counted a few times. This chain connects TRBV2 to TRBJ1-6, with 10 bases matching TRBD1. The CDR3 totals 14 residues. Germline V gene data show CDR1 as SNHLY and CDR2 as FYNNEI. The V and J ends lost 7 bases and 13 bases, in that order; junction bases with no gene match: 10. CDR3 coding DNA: TGTGCCAGCAACGAAGGGGACAGGGGATTTCCCCTCCACTTT. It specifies CASNEGDRGFPLHF.

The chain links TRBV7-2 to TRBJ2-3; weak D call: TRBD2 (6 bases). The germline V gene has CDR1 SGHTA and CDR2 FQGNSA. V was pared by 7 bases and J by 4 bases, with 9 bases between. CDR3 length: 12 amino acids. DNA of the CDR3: TGTGCCAGCAAGAGGGAGGCAGATACGCAGTATTTT. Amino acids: CASKREADTQYF.

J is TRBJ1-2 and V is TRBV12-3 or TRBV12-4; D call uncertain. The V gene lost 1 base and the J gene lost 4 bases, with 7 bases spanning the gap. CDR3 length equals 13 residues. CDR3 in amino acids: CASSLEGLYGYTF. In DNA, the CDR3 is TGTGCCAGCAGTTTAGAAGGCCTCTATGGCTACACCTTC.

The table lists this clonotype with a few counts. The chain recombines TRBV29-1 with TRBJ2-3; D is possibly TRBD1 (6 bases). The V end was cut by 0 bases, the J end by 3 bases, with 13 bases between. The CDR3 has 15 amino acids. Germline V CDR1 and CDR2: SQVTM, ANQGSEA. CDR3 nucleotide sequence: TGCAGCGTTGAAGATAGGGGACAAGGGACAGATACGCAGTATTTT. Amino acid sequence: CSVEDRGQGTDTQYF.

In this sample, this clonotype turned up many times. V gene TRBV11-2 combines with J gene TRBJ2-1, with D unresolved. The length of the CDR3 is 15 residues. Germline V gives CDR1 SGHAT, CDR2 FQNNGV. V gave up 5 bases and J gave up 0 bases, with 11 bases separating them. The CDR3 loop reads CASSGLQSSYNEQFF. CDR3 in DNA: TGTGCCAGCAGCGGGTTGCAGAGCTCCTACAATGAGCAGTTCTTC.

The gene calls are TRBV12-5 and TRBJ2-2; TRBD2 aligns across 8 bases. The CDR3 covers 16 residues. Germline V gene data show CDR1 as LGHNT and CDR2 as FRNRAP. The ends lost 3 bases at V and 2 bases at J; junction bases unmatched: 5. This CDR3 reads CASGFRGLENTGELFF. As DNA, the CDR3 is TGTGCTAGTGGTTTTAGGGGACTAGAAAACACCGGGGAGCTGTTTTTT. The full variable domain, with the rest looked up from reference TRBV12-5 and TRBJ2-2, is DARVTQTPRHKVTEMGQEVTMRCQPILGHNTVFWYRQTMMQGLELLAYFRNRAPLDDSGMPKDRFSAEMPDATLATLKIQPSEPRDSAVYFCASGFRGLENTGELFFGEGSRLTVL.

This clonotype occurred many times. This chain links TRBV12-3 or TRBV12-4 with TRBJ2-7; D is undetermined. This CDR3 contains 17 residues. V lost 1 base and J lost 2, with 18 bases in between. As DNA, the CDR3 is TGTGCCAGCAGTTTAGGCGTAGGGCCCGCTAAGGCCTACGAGCAGTACTTC. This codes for CASSLGVGPAKAYEQYF.